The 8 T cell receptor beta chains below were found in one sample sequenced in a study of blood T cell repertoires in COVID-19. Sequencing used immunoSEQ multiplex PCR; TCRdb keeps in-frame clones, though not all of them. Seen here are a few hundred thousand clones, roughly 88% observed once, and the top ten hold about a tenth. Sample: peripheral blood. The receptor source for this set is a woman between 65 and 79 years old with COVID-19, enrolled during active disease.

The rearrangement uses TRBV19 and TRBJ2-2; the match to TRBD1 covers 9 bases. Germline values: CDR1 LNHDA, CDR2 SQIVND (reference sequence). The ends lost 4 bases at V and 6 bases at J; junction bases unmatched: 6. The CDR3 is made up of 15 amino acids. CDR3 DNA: TGTGCCAGTAGTAGGGACAGGGTCGCAGCCGGGGAGCTGTTTTTT. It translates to CASSRDRVAAGELFF.

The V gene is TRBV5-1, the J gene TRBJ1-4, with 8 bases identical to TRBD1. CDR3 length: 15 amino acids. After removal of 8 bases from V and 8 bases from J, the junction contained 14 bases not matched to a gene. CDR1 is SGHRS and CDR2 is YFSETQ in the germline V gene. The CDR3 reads CASRLSGTGIEKLFF. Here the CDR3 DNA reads TGCGCCAGTAGGTTGTCCGGGACAGGCATCGAAAAACTGTTTTTT. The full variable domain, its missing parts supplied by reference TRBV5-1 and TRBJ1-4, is KAGVTQTPRYLIKTRGQQVTLSCSPISGHRSVSWYQQTPGQGLQFLFEYFSETQRNKGNFPGRFSGRQFSNSRSEMNVSTLELGDSALYLCASRLSGTGIEKLFFGSGTQLSVL.

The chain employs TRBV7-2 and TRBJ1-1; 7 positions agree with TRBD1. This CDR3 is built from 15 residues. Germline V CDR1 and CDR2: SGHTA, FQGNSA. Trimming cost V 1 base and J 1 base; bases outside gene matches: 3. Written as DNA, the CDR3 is TGTGCCAGCAGCTTAGAGGGGACAGCGAACACTGAAGCTTTCTTT. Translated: CASSLEGTANTEAFF.

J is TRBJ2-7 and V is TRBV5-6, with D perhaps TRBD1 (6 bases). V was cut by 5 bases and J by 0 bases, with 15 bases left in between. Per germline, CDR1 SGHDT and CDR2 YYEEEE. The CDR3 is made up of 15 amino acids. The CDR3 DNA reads TGTGCCAGCAGAGAAACGGGGACACCCTCCTACGAGCAGTACTTC. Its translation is CASRETGTPSYEQYF.

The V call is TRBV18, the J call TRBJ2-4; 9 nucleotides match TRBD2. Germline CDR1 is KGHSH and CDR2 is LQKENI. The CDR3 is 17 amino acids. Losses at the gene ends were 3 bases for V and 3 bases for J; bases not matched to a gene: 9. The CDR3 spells CASSPFRREGGKNIQYF. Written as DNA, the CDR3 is TGTGCCAGCTCACCTTTTCGGCGGGAGGGTGGCAAAAACATTCAGTACTTC.

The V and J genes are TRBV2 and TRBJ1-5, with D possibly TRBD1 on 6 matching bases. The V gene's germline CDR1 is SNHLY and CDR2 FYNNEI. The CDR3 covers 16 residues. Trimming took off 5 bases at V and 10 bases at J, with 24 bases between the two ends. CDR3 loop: CASSTSQGGGGQPQHF. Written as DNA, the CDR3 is TGTGCCAGCAGTACAAGTCAAGGGGGGGGCGGGCAACCCCAGCATTTT.

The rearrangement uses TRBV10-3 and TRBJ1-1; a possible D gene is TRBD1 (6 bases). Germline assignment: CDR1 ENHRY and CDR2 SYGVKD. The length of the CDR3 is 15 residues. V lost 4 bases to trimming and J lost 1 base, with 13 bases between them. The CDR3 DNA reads TGTGCCATCAGTGTTTTGGGACATCAGAACACTGAAGCTTTCTTT. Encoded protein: CAISVLGHQNTEAFF.

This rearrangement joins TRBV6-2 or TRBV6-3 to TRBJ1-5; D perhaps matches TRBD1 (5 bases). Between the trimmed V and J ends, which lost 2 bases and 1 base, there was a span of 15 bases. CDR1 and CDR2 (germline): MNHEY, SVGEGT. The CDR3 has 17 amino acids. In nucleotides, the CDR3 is TGTGCCAGCAGTTACGGGCAGGGTGGGGTGAGCAATCAGCCCCAGCATTTT. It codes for CASSYGQGGVSNQPQHF.